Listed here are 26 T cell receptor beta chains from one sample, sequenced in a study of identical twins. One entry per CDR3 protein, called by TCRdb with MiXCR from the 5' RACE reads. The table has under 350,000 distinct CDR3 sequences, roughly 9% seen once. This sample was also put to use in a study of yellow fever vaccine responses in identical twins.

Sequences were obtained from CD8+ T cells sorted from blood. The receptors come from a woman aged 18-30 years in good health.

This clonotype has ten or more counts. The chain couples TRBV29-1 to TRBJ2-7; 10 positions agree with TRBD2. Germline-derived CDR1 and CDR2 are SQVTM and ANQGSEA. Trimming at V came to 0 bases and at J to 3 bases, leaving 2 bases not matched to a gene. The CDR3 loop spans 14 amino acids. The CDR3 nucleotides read TGCAGCGTTGAAGATCAGCGGGAGGGCTACGAGCAGTACTTC. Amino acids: CSVEDQREGYEQYF.

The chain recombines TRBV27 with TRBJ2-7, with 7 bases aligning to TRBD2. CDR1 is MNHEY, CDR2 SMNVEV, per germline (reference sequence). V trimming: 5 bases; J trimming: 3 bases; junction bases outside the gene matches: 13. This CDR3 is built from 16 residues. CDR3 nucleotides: TGTGCCAGCAGTCTCCGAAGGACTAGTGATAACTACGAGCAGTACTTC. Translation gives CASSLRRTSDNYEQYF.

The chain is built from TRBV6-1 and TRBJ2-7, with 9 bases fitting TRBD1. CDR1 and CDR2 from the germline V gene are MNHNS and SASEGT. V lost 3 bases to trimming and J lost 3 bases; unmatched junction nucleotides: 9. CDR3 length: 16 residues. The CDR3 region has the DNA TGTGCCAGCAGTGATGCCTCCGGGACAGGGAACTACGAGCAGTACTTC. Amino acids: CASSDASGTGNYEQYF.

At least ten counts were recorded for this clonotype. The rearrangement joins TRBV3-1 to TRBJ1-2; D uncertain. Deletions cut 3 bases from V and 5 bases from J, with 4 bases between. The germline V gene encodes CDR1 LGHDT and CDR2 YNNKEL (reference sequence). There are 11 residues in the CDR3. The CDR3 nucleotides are TGTGCCAGCAGCCACATTTATGGCTACACCTTC. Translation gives CASSHIYGYTF.

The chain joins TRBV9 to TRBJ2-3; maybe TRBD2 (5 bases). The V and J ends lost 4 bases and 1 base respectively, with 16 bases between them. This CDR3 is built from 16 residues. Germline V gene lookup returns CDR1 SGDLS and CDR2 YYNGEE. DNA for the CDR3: TGTGCCAGCAGCTTTCAGAGGGTTTCGGGCACAGATACGCAGTATTTT. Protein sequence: CASSFQRVSGTDTQYF.

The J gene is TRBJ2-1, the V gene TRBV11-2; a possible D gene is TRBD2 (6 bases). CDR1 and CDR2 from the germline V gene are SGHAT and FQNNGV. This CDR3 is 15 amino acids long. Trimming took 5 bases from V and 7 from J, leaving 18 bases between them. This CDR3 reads CASSQGWGEVNEQFF. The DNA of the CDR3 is TGTGCCAGCAGCCAAGGTTGGGGGGAGGTGAATGAGCAGTTCTTC.

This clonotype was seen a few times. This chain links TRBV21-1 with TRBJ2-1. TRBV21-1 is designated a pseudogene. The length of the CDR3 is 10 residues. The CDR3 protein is CASSKVKQFF. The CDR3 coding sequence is TGTGCCAGCAGCAAAGTCAAGCAGTTCTTC.

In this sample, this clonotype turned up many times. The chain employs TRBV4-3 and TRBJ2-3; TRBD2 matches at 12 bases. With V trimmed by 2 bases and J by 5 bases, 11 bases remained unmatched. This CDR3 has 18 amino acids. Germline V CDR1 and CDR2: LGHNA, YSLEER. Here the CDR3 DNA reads TGCGCCAGCAGCCAAAACGCCCGGACTAGCGGGATGGTAGATACGCAGTATTTT. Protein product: CASSQNARTSGMVDTQYF.

CDR3 DNA sequence: TGTGCTAGTGGCACCGGACTAGCGGGGAATGAGCAGTTCTTC. Amino acids: CASGTGLAGNEQFF. The chain combines TRBV12-5 with TRBJ2-1, with TRBD2 identical over 12 bases. V dropped 6 bases and J dropped 7; count of bases not matched to a gene: 4. CDR3 length: 14 residues. CDR1 is LGHNT, CDR2 FRNRAP, per germline. The full variable domain, rest sourced from reference TRBV12-5 and TRBJ2-1, is DARVTQTPRHKVTEMGQEVTMRCQPILGHNTVFWYRQTMMQGLELLAYFRNRAPLDDSGMPKDRFSAEMPDATLATLKIQPSEPRDSAVYFCASGTGLAGNEQFFGPGTRLTVL.

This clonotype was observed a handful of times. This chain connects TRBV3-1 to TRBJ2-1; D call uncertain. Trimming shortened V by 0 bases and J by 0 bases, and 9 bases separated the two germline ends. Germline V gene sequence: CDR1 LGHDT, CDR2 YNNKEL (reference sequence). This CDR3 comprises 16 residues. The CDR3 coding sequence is TGTGCCAGCAGCCAAGACCACCTGAGCTCCTACAATGAGCAGTTCTTC. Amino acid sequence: CASSQDHLSSYNEQFF.

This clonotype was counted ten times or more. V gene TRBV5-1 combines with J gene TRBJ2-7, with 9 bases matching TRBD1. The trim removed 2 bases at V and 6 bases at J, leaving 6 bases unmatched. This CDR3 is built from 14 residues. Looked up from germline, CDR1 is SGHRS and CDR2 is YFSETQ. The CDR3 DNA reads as TGCGCCAGCAGCTTACCGGGACAGGGACCCGAGCAGTACTTC. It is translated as CASSLPGQGPEQYF.

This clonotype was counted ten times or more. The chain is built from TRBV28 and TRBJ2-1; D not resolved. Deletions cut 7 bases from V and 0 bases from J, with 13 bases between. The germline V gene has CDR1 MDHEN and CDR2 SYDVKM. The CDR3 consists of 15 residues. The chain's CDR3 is CASNPDPHSYNEQFF. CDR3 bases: TGTGCCAGCAACCCGGACCCCCACTCCTACAATGAGCAGTTCTTC.

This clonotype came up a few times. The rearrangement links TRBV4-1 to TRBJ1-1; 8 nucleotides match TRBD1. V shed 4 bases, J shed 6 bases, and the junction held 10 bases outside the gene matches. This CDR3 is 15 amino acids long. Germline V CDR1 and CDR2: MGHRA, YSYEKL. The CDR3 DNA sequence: TGCGCCAGCAGCCGTACGACAGGGGTGAAGCCTGAAGCTTTCTTT. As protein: CASSRTTGVKPEAFF.

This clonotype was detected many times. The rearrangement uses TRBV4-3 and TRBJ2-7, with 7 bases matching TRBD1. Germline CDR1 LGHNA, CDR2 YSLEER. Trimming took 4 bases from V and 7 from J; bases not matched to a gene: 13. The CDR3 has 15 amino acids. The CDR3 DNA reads TGCGCCAGCAGCCCACTGCTTGACAGGGCCCTAGAGCAGTACTTC. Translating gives CASSPLLDRALEQYF.

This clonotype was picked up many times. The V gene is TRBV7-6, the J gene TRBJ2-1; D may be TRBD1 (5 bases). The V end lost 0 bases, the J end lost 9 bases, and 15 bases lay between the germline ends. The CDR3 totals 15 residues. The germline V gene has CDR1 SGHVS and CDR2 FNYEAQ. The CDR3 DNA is TGTGCCAGCAGCTTAGCGAACGAAGGGGCTGCTGAGCAGTTCTTC. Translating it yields CASSLANEGAAEQFF. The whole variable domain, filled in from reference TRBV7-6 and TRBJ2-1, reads GAGVSQSPRYKVTKRGQDVALRCDPISGHVSLYWYRQALGQGPEFLTYFNYEAQQDKSGLPNDRFSAERPEGSISTLTIQRTEQRDSAMYRCASSLANEGAAEQFFGPGTRLTVL.

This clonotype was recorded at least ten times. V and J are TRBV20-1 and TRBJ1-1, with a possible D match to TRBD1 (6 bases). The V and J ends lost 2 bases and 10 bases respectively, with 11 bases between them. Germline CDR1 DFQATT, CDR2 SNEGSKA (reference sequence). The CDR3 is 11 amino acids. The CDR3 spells CSARRDNRAFF. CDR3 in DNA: TGCAGTGCTAGAAGGGACAATAGAGCTTTCTTT.

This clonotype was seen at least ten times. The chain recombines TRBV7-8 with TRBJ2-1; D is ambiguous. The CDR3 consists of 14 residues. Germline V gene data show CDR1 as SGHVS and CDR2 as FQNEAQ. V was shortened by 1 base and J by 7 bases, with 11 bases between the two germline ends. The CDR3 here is CASSLDLVWNEQFF. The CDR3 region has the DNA TGTGCCAGCAGCTTAGATCTCGTATGGAATGAGCAGTTCTTC. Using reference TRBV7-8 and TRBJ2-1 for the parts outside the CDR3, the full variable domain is GAGVSQSPRYKVAKRGQDVALRCDPISGHVSLFWYQQALGQGPEFLTYFQNEAQLDKSGLPSDRFFAERPEGSVSTLKIQRTQQEDSAVYLCASSLDLVWNEQFFGPGTRLTVL.

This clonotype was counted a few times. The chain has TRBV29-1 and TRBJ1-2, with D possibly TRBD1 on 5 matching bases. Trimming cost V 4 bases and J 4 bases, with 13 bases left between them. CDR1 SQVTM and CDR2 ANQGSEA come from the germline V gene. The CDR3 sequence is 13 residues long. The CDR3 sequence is CSVVEGEAYGYTF. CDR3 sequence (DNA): TGCAGCGTTGTAGAAGGGGAGGCCTATGGCTACACCTTC.

In DNA, the CDR3 is TGTGCCAGCAGCCCCACTAGCGGGGGGGTGTACAATGAGCAGTTCTTC. This codes for CASSPTSGGVYNEQFF. This chain connects TRBV7-3 to TRBJ2-1, with 13 positions matching TRBD2. The CDR3 has 16 residues. Germline values: CDR1 SGHTA, CDR2 FQGTGA. The V gene end was trimmed by 5 bases and the J gene end by 4 bases; junction bases not matched to a gene: 5.

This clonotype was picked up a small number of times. The CDR3 coding sequence is TGTGCCAGCAGCCAACTCATGGGGTACGAGCAGTACTTC. Translating it yields CASSQLMGYEQYF. The chain links TRBV12-3 or TRBV12-4 to TRBJ2-7; D is uncertain. Trimming removed 6 bases from V and 4 bases from J, with 13 bases in between. The CDR3 is made up of 13 amino acids.

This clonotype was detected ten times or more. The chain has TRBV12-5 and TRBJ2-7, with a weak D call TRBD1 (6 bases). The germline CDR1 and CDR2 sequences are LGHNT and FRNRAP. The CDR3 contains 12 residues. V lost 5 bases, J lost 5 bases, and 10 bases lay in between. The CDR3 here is CASGIGQNEQYF. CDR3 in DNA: TGTGCTAGTGGTATCGGACAGAACGAGCAGTACTTC.

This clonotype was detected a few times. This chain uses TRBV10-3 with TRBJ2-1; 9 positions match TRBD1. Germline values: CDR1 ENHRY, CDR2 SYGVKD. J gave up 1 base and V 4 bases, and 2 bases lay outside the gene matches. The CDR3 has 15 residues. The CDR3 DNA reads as TGTGCCATCAGTGCCGGGACAGGGTCCTACAATGAGCAGTTCTTC. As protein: CAISAGTGSYNEQFF.

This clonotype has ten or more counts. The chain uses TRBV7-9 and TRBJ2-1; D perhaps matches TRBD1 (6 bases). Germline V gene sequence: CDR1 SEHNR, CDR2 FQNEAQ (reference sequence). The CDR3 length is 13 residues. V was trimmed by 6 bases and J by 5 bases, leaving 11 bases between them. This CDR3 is CASSRTEDNEQFF. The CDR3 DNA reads TGTGCCAGCAGTCGGACAGAAGACAATGAGCAGTTCTTC. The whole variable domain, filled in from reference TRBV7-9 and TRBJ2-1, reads DTGVSQNPRHKITKRGQNVTFRCDPISEHNRLYWYRQTLGQGPEFLTYFQNEAQLEKSRLLSDRFSAERPKGSFSTLEIQRTEQGDSAMYLCASSRTEDNEQFFGPGTRLTVL.

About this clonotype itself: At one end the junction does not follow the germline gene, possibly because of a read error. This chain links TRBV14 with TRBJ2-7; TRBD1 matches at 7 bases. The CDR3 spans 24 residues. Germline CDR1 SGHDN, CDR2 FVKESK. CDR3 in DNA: TGTGCCAGCAGCCACCCGGCGACCGGGACAGAACCCTCCTCGTTGGCTTCAGCACGATTCGATCACGACTTC. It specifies CASSHPATGTEPSSLASARFDHDF.

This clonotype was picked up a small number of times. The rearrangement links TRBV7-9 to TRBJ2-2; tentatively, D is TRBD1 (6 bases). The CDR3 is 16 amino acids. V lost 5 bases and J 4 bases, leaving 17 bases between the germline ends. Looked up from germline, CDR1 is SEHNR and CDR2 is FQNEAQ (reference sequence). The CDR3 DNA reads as TGTGCCAGCAGCGAGTCTAACAGGGATCTCACCGGGGAGCTGTTTTTT. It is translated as CASSESNRDLTGELFF.

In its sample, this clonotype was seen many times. The CDR3 nucleotides read TGTGCCATCAGTGCCGGCGGAGACAATGAGCAGTTCTTC. It codes for CAISAGGDNEQFF. The chain carries TRBV10-3 and TRBJ2-1; D gene uncertain. Germline-derived CDR1 and CDR2 are ENHRY and SYGVKD. V was cut by 4 bases and J by 5 bases, with 9 bases left in between. This CDR3 has 13 amino acids.